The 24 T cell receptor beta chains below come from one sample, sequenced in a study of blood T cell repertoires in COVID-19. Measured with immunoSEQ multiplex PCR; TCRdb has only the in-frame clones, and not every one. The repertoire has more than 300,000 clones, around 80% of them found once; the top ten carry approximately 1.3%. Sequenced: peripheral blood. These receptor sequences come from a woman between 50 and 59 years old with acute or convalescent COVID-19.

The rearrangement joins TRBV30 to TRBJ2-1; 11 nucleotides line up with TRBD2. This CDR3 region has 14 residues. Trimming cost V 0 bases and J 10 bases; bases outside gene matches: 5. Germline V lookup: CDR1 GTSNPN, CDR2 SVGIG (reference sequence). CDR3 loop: CAWSVLAGVDEQFF. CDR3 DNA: TGTGCCTGGAGTGTACTAGCGGGAGTGGACGAGCAGTTCTTC.

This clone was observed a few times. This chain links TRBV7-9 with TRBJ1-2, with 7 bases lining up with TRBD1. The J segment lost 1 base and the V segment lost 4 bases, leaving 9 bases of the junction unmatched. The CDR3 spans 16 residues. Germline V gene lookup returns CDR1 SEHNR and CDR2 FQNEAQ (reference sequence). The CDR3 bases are TGTGCCAGCAGCTCGGGCTGGGACAGCTATAACTATGGCTACACCTTC. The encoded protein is CASSSGWDSYNYGYTF.

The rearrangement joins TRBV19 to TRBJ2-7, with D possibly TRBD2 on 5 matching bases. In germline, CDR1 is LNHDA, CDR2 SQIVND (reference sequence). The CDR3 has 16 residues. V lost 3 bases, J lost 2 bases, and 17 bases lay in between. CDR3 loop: CASSISGVANAYEQYF. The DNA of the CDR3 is TGTGCCAGTAGTATTTCCGGGGTTGCCAATGCCTACGAGCAGTACTTC.

The CDR3 DNA follows: TGTGCCAGCAGTCGCGACAGGGCAGGGAATTCACCCCTCCACTTT. Protein: CASSRDRAGNSPLHF. The V gene is TRBV2, the J gene TRBJ1-6; TRBD1 matches at 7 bases. This CDR3 is built from 15 residues. V shed 5 bases and J 7 bases; nucleotides not matched to a gene: 8. Germline CDR1 and CDR2: SNHLY and FYNNEI.

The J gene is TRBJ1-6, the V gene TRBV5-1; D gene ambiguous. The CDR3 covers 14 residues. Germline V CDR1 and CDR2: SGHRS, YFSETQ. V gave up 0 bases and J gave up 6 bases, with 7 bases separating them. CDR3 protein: CASSLEQTNSPLHF. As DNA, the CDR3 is TGCGCCAGCAGCTTGGAACAGACTAATTCACCCCTCCACTTT.

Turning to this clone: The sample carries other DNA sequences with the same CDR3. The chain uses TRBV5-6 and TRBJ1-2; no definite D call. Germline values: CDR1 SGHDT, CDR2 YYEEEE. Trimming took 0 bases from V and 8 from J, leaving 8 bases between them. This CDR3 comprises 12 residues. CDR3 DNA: TGTGCCAGCAGCTTGGGTGCGGGGGGCTACACCTTC. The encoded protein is CASSLGAGGYTF. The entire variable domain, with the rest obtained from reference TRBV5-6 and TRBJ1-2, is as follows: DAGVTQSPTHLIKTRGQQVTLRCSPKSGHDTVSWYQQALGQGPQFIFQYYEEEERQRGNFPDRFSGHQFPNYSSELNVNALLLGDSALYLCASSLGAGGYTFGSGTRLTVV.

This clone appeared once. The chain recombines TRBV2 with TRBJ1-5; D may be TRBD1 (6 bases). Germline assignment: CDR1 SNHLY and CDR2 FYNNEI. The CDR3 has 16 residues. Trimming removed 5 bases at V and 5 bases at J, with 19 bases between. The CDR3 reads CASSWVVGGADQPQHF. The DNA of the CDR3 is TGTGCCAGCAGTTGGGTTGTGGGGGGGGCAGATCAGCCCCAGCATTTT.

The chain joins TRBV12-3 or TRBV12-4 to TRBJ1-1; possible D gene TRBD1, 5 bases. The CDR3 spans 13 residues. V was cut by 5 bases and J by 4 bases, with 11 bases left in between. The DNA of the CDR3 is TGTGCCAGCAGTCTCCGGGGGGGCACTGAAGCTTTCTTT. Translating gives CASSLRGGTEAFF.

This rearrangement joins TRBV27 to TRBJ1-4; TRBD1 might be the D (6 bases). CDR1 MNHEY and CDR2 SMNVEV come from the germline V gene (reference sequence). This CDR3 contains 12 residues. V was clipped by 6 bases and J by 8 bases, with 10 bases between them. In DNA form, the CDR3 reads TGTGCCAGCAGGACAGGAGAAGAAAAACTGTTTTTT. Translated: CASRTGEEKLFF.

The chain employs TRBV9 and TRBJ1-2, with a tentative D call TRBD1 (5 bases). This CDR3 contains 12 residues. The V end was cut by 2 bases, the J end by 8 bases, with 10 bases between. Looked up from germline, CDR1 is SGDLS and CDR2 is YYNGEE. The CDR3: CASSVGLQGYTF. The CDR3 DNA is TGTGCCAGCAGCGTGGGGCTTCAGGGCTACACCTTC.

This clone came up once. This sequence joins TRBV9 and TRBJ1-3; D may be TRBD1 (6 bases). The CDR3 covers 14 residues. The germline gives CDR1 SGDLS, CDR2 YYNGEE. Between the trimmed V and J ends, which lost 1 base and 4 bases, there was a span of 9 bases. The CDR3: CASSVWGTGNTIYF. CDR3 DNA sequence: TGTGCCAGCAGCGTATGGGGGACAGGAAACACCATATATTTT.

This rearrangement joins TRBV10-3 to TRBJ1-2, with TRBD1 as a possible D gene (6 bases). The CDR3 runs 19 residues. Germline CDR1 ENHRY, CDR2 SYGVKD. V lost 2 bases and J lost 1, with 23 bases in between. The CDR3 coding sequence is TGTGCCATCAGTGAGACACTACGGGACAAAGTCCATCTTAACTATGGCTACACCTTC. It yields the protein CAISETLRDKVHLNYGYTF.

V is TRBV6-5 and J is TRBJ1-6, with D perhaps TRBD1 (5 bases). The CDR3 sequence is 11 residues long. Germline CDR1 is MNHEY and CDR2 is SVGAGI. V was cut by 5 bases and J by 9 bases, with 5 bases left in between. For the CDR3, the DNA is TGTGCCAGCAGTCAGGGTTCACCCCTCCACTTT. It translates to CASSQGSPLHF.

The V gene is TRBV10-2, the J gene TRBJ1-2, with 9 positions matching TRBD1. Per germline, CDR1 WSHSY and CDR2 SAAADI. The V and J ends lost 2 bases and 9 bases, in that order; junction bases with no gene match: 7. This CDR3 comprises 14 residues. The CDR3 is CASSEAGQGVSYTF. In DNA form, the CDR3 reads TGCGCCAGCAGTGAGGCGGGACAGGGTGTGAGCTACACCTTC.

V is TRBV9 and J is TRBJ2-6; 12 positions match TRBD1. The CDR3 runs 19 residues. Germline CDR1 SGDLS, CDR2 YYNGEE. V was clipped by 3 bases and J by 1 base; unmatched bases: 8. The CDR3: CASSAPGQGASSGANVLTF. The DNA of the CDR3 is TGTGCCAGCAGCGCACCGGGACAGGGGGCATCATCTGGGGCCAACGTCCTGACTTTC.

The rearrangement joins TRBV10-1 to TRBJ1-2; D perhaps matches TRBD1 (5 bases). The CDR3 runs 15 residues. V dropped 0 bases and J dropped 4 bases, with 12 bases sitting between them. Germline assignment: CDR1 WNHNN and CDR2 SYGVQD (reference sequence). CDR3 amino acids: CASSESRLRGYGYTF. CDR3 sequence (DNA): TGCGCCAGCAGTGAGTCGAGGTTAAGGGGCTATGGCTACACCTTC.

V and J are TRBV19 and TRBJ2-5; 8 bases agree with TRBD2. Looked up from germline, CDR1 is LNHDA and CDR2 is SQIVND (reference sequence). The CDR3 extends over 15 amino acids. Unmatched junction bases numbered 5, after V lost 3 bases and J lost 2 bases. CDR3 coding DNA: TGTGCCAGTAGTATCGTGACGGGGGGGCAAGAGACCCAGTACTTC. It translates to CASSIVTGGQETQYF.

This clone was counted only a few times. The CDR3 sequence is CASSLHGTALNTGELFF. The CDR3 region has the DNA TGTGCCAGCAGCTTACACGGGACAGCACTGAACACCGGGGAGCTGTTTTTT. This rearrangement joins TRBV11-2 to TRBJ2-2; 7 nucleotides agree with TRBD1. The CDR3 length is 17 residues. J was trimmed by 1 base and V by 2 bases; bases with no gene match: 7. Germline V CDR1 and CDR2: SGHAT, FQNNGV.

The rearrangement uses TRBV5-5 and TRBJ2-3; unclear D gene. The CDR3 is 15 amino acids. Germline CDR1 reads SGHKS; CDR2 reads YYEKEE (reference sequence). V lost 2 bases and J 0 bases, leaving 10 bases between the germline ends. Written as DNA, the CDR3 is TGTGCCAGCAGCTTAGTACCCACTAGCACAGATACGCAGTATTTT. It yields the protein CASSLVPTSTDTQYF.

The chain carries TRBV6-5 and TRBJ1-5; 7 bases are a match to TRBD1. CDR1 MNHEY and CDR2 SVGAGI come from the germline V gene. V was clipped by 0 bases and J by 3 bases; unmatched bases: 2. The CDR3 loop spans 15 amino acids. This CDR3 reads CASSYSDRDNQPQHF. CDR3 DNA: TGTGCCAGCAGTTACTCTGACAGGGACAATCAGCCCCAGCATTTT.

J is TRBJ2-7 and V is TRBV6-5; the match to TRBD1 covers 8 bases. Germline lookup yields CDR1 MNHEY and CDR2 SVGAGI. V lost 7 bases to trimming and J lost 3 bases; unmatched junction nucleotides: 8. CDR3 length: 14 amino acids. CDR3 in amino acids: CASTARDRLYEQYV. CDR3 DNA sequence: TGTGCCAGCACGGCCCGGGACAGGCTCTACGAGCAGTACGTC.

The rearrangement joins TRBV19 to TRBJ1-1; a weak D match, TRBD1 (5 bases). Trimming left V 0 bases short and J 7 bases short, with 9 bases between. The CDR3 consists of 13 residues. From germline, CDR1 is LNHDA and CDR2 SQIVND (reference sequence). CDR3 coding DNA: TGTGCCAGTAGTATAGACAGGGAGGGTGAAGCTTTCTTT. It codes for CASSIDREGEAFF.

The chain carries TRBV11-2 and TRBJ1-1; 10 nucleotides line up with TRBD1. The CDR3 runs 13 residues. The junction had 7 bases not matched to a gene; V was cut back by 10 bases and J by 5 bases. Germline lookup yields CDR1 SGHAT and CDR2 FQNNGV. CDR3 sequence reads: CANRQGARTEAFF. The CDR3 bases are TGTGCCAACAGACAGGGGGCGCGTACTGAAGCTTTCTTT.

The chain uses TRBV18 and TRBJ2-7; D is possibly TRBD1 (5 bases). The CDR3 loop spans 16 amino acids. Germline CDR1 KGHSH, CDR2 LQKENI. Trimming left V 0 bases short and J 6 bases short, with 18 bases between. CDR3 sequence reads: CASSPPGQASPIEQYF. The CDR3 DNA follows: TGTGCCAGCTCACCACCGGGGCAGGCTTCCCCGATCGAGCAGTACTTC.